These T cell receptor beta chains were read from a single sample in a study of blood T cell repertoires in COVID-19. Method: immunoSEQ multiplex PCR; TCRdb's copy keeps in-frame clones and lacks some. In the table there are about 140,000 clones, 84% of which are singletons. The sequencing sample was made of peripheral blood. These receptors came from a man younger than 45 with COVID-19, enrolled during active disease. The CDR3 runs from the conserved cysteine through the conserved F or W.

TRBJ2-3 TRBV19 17 CASSISTGTGFPQTQYF
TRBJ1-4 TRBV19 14 CASNTRATNEKLFF
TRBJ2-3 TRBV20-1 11 CSAMRSYTQYF
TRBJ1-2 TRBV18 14 CASSPGQANYGYTF
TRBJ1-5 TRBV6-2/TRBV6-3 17 CASSSQGGTGGGQPQHF
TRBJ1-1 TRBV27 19 CASSLNKKGLRYMNTEAFF
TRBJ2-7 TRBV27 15 CASSSSAGGGNEQYF
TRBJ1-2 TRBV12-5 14 CASGSLPGAYGYTF
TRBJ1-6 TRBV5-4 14 CASRRTVNNSPLHF
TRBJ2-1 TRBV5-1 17 CASSPSSLGQVNNEQFF
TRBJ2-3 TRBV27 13 CASSLGFTDTQYF
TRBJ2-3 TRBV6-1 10 CAAGGDTQYF
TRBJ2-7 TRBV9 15 CASSGYTQGTYEQYF
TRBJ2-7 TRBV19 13 CASSIQQGYEQYF
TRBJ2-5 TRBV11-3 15 CASSLNRGQGETQYF
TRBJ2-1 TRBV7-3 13 CASSLKWGDEQFF
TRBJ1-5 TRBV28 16 CASSERQGGGNQPQHF
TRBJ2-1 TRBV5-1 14 CASSLGGRLNEQFF
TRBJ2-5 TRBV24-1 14 CATSKNPGGETQYF
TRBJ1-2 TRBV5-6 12 CASSSVSYGYTF
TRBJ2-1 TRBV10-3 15 CAISEGGGAYNEQFF
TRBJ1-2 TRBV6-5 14 CASSVDRDGYGYTF
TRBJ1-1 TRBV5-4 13 CASSFGAGTEAFF
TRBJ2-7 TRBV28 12 CASSLSHYEQYF
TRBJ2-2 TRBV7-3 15 CASSASLARTGELFF
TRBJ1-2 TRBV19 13 CASTPQGPYGYTF
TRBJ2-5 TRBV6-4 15 CASSAGTGFGETQYF
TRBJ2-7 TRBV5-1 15 CASSLVPAEGYEQYF
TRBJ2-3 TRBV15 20 CATSRDYEGRMSGRSDTQYF
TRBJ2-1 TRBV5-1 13 CASSQGTSNEQFF
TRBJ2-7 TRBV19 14 CASSHSGSIHEQYF
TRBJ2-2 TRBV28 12 CASSLSTGELFF
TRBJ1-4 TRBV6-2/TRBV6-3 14 CASSYFGKNEKLFF
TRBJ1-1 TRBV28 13 CASSLISNTEAFF
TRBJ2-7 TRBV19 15 CASSISSLAHGEQYF
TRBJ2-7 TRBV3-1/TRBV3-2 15 CASSPASGSSYEQYF
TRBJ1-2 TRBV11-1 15 CASTPDGLSLDGYTF
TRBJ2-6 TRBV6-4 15 CASSEQGSGANVLTF
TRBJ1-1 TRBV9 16 CASSPHVGTSNTEAFF
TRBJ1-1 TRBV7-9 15 CASSLVQGRGTEAFF
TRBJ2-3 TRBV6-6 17 CASSLGTSGRGTDTQYF
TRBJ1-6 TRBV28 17 CASSRLGGQSLGSPLHF
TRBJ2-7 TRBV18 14 CASSPGQGPYEQYF
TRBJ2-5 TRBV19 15 CASSMGAGGYETQYF
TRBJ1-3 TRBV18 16 CASSPSQGLSGNTIYF
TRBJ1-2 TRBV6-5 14 CASSLPGRDYGYTF
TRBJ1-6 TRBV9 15 CASSVEGALNSPLHF
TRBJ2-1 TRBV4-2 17 CASSPGTSGPDYNEQFF
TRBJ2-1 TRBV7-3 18 CASSLTGGRTSGYNEQFF
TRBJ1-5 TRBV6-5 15 CASSSDRASNQPQHF
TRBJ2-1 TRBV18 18 CASSPGRASGSRSNEQFF
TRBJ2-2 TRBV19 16 CASIRPSRWGAGELFF
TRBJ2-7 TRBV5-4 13 CASSVGQGDEQYF
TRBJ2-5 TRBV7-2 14 CASSLSGNQETQYF